This T cell receptor beta chain was documented in a study of T cell clones after liver transplantation (dated by TCRdb to the late 2010s). Broadly, across the study: ITN030ST, the source of the samples, was a randomized trial that attempted immunosuppression withdrawal within 2 years of liver transplantation. After a pre-transplant mixed lymphocyte reaction, TCRbeta sequencing was used to pinpoint donor-reactive T cell clones, which were subsequently tracked in post-transplant blood. Third party-reactive TCRbeta sequences were also identified from pre-transplant MLRs to serve as an antigen-independent comparator for donor-reactive sequences. Of the eight recipients, a few were HCV-positive, while the remaining recipients had been transplanted for non-autoimmune, non-viral indications. The subjects received no induction therapy and were kept on standard immunosuppression until randomization at 12-24 months post-transplant. Tolerance meant complete immunosuppression withdrawal for at least one year without liver enzymes rising beyond twice the upper limit of normal. Blood samples were collected pre-transplant, pre-randomization before withdrawal, and post-randomization after either full withdrawal or failed withdrawal. The study cohort included 8 liver transplant recipients, of whom 3 were classified as tolerant and 5 as non-tolerant. The full study reports these points: In a couple of subjects, low numbers of available donor cells limited the measurable donor-reactive repertoire. After accounting for repertoire turnover, donor-reactive detection was significantly reduced in 7 of 8 subjects for CD4 and 8 of 8 for CD8. The decline in donor-reactive sequences exceeded the decline in third party-reactive sequences, suggesting partial antigen-specific deletion that was unrelated to withdrawal success. In most of the 8 subjects, regardless of tolerance or HCV status, circulating donor-reactive CD4 TCRbeta sequences dropped significantly post-transplant. The conclusions were preliminary, being limited by small, heterogeneous patient numbers and by non-standardized post-transplant time points. Without allograft tissue specimens, donor-reactive T cells may have migrated into the graft rather than being deleted.

Points on this clone: This clone's antigen is unknown. It has no much larger one-base neighbor in the sample; base qualities were not kept.

Frozen genomic DNA underwent high-throughput TCRbeta CDR3 sequencing by immunoSEQ, including PCR amplification, mapping, bias correction and internal controls. In the authors' own workflow: Only productive rearrangements were retained, and each unique TCRbeta sequence was defined by its CDR3 nucleotide sequence together with its V and J gene. For classification of a sequence as donor-reactive, at least 5-fold expansion in CFSE-low cells relative to unstimulated pre-transplant cells and a frequency of at least 0.01% were required. To ensure at least 90% detection power, minimum frequency thresholds were set for each subject based on that subject's lowest-template unstimulated sample. Jensen-Shannon divergence between the top 1000 TCRbeta sequences post- versus pre-transplant served as the measure of repertoire turnover. Changes in detection of donor-reactive sequences were tested with two-sided Fisher's exact tests. Drawn from immuneACCESS, this table holds only the in-frame rearrangements with V and J called that TCRdb kept. Clones are partly lost; checked studies trace under half to an unresolved V gene and leave the rest unexplained. V, J and clone size are those of that table, while D and trimming were read from the DNA. For this sample there are over 90,000 clones; around 84% appear just once. Approximately 3% of the sample is in the top ten clones.

Thawed unstimulated PBMCs were stained for CD3, CD4 and CD8 and FACS-sorted into CD3+CD4+ and CD3+CD8+ populations. All 8 studied subjects were randomized to immunosuppression withdrawal. The Qiagen DNeasy Blood and Tissue Kit was used for genomic DNA isolation. The cysteine opens and the phenylalanine closes a CDR3 of 13 amino acids. Solely the CDR3 DNA is kept, with 39 bases framed from the first base. The V end loses 6 bases and the J end loses 6 bases, and a stretch of 13 bases separates them. As encoded in the germline V gene, CDR1 is MNHEY while CDR2 is SVGAGI. The V and J genes are TRBV6-5 and TRBJ2-3; TRBD2 might be the D gene, on 6 matching bases. The sample in question was CD4+ T cells from blood, obtained around 49 months after liver transplant. This TCR was recovered from a human patient who received a liver transplant. Following a transplant, a fraction of the T cells may be traceable to the graft donor. The CDR3 reads as follows: CASSVVGSDTQYF. DNA sequence: TGTGCCAGCAGCGTAGTCGGGAGCGATACGCAGTATTTT.